Listed below are T cell receptor delta chains from one sample, sequenced in a study of Vδ1+ human thymocytes. TCRdb processed the multiplex PCR reads again with the CATT caller. The sample lists about 73,000 delta-chain clones, 30% to 40% occurring once. Input material: Vdelta1+ gamma-delta thymocytes from the thymus. These receptors all come from a boy in the first two years of life who had congenital heart surgery. The CDR3 runs from the conserved cysteine through the conserved F or W.

TRDV1,TRDJ1,CALGEGLPSLRRGGNTMYTDKLIF
TRDV1,TRDJ1,CALVLLLPKLGDTLSVPNTDKLIF
TRDV1,TRDJ1,CALGPPRVGDKGPRLTDKLIF
TRDV1,TRDJ1,CALGDHFLRGDTDKLIF
TRDV1,TRDJ1,CALGEPLPTLGDTDKLIF
TRDV1,TRDJ1,CALGDLNRGGRTDKLIF
TRDV1,TRDJ1,CALGEVPGGRLIF
TRDV1,TRDJ1,CALGGVFRTRLGDSYLPDKLIF
TRDV1,TRDJ1,CALGESSPMSLWRGDKLIF
TRDV1,TRDJ1,CALGEMGPSYCKDRPQSDKLIF
TRDV1,TRDJ1,CALGASASGTVRWTDKLIF
TRDV1,TRDJ1,CALGFSGIRRNDKLIF
TRDV2,TRDJ1,CACGTMGDTPDKLIF
TRDV1,TRDJ1,CALGEVPCPSVLGDREGARRGTDKLIF
TRDV1,TRDJ1,CALGEPLPSYVTSGGPNTDKLIF
TRDV1,TRDJ1,CALGELHSWGLGNTDKLIF
TRDV1,TRDJ1,CALGESLRRGCTDKLIF
TRDV1,TRDJ1,CALGELSPAITGGDLVTYTDKLIF
TRDV1,TRDJ1,CALGGAPDLGSTYTDKLIF
TRDV1,TRDJ1,CALGDALYTRATDKLIF
TRDV1,TRDJ1,CALGGTLGVEYTDKLIF
TRDV1,TRDJ1,CALGNLFPLVVLGHRVCCTDKLIF
TRDV1,TRDJ1,CALGEGNLLSRRMPTLPTPIWGDKLIF
TRDV1,TRDJ1,CALGERSLHGPLGDTDKLIF
TRDV1,TRDJ1,CALGKRRDITDKLIF
TRDV1,TRDJ1,CALVWGIPSLTDKLIF
TRDV1,TRDJ1,CALGERHGFPGIRADKLIF
TRDV1,TRDJ1,CALGDPFYSGRDKLIF
TRDV1,TRDJ1,CAVGELFRTLPTGGFTNDMEYTDKLIF
TRDV1,TRDJ1,CALGECLPSPGGYSGKLIF
TRDV1,TRDJ1,CALGEIFGGYRYTDKLIF
TRDV1,TRDJ1,CALGEPYTDKLIF
TRDV1,TRDJ1,CALGVVHLLGDTGIGGTDKLIF
TRDV1,TRDJ1,CALGEPPLPTKDWGGNDKLIF
TRDV1,TRDJ1,CALGELWTLGGGYRVDTDKLIF
TRDV2,TRDJ1,CACDGVLGDTFPYTDKLIF
TRDV1,TRDJ1,CALGDLRLPSYETGGYAYTDKLIF
TRDV1,TRDJ1,CALGEGNPPGDPSPKLIF
TRDV1,TRDJ1,CALGELLFTSYAGGSHTDKLIF
TRDV1,TRDJ1,CALGDHPGAWGDTYTDKLIF
TRDV1,TRDJ1,CALGELHPWGIETDKLIF
TRDV1,TRDJ1,CALGEGWGTQYTDKLIF
TRDV1,TRDJ1,CALGPRRSKLGIAEYTDKLIF
TRDV1,TRDJ1,CALGNPSHRLGDNADKLIF
TRDV1,TRDJ1,CALGELAGSYSAGGYLDTDKLIF
TRDV1,TRDJ1,CALGEANLPTSHYYWGIRCSDKLIF
TRDV1,TRDJ1,CALGEDFPTLGDSTDKLIF
TRDV1,TRDJ1,CALGEDNVSLGETDKLIF
TRDV1,TRDJ1,CALGCHGVVARDRSYTDKLIF
TRDV1,TRDJ1,CALGELIRPYTDKLIF
TRDV1,TRDJ1,CALGEPKAILLGDTPADKLIF